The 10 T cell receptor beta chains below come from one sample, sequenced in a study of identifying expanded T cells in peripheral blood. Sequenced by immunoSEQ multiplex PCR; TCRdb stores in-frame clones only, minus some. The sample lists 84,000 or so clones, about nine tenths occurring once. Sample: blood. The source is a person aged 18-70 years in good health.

CDR3 nucleotide sequence: TGTGCCAGCAGCACGACAGGGAGCCCCACAGATACGCAGTATTTT. Amino acid sequence: CASSTTGSPTDTQYF. The chain is built from TRBV9 and TRBJ2-3; TRBD1 matches at 7 bases. In germline, CDR1 is SGDLS, CDR2 YYNGEE. Trimming removed 4 bases from V and 2 bases from J; junction bases left unmatched: 7. This CDR3 spans 15 amino acids.

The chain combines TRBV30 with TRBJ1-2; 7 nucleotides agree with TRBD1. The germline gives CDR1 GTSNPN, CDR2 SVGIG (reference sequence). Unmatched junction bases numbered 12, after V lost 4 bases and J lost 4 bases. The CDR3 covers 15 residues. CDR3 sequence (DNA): TGTGCCTGGAATGGACAGGAAGCAGGAGGCTATGGCTACACCTTC. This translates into CAWNGQEAGGYGYTF.

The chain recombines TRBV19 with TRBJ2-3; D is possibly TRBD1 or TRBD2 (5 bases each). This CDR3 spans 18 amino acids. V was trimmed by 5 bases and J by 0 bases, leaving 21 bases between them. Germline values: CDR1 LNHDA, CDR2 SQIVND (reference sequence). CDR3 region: CASSQRGRRQSSTDTQYF. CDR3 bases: TGTGCCAGTAGTCAACGGGGCCGAAGACAATCTAGCACAGATACGCAGTATTTT.

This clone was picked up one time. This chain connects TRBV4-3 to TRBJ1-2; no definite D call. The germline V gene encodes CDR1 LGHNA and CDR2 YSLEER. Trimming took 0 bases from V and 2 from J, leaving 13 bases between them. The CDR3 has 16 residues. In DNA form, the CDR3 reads TGCGCCAGCAGCCAAGATAGAGTGGGCCTCAACTATGGCTACACCTTC. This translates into CASSQDRVGLNYGYTF.

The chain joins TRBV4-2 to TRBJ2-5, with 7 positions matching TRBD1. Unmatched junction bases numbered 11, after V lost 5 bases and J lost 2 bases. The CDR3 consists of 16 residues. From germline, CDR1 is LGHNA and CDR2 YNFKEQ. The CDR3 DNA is TGTGCCAGCAGCTTGAGGGACAGAAATCTTCAAGAGACCCAGTACTTC. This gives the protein CASSLRDRNLQETQYF.

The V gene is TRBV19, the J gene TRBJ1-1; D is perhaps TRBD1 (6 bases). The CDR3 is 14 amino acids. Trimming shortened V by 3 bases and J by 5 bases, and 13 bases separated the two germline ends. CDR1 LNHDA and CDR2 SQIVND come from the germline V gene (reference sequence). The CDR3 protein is CASSINRDETEAFF. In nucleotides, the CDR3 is TGTGCCAGTAGTATCAACAGGGATGAGACTGAAGCTTTCTTT.

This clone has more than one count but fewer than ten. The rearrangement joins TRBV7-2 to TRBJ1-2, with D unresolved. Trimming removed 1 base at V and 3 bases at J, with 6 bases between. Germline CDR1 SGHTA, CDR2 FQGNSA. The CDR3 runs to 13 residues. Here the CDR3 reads CASSLGRDYGYTF. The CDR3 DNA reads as TGTGCCAGCAGCTTAGGACGGGACTATGGCTACACCTTC.

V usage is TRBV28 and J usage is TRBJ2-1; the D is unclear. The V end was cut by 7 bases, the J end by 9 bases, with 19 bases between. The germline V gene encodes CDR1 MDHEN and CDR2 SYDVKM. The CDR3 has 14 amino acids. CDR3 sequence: CASTQSKLPGEQFF. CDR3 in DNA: TGTGCCAGCACCCAAAGCAAGCTCCCCGGTGAGCAGTTCTTC.

The CDR3 nucleotides read TGCGCCAGCAGCCCAGACGGACAGCCTAACTATGGCTACACCTTC. Amino acid sequence: CASSPDGQPNYGYTF. This chain links TRBV5-1 with TRBJ1-2; D is possibly TRBD1 (6 bases). Looked up from germline, CDR1 is SGHRS and CDR2 is YFSETQ. The V end was cut by 4 bases, the J end by 0 bases, with 13 bases between. The CDR3 has 15 amino acids.

CDR3 nucleotides: TGTGCCAGTAGTATCCTTTCTCGTGGGGTTAATGAGCAGTTCTTC. Translated, it gives CASSILSRGVNEQFF. The V call is TRBV19, the J call TRBJ2-1; D is uncertain. The V gene's germline CDR1 is LNHDA and CDR2 SQIVND (reference sequence). Between the trimmed V and J ends, which lost 3 bases and 7 bases, there was a span of 16 bases. The CDR3 is made up of 15 amino acids.